This TCR beta chain derives from a study of cytomegalovirus exposure and HLA in healthy donors. Separation from the approximately 710-subject first cohort characterized the roughly 110-subject validation cohort, to which the donors belonged. TCRdb's table, derived via immunoSEQ multiplex PCR, lists solely in-frame clones and lacks some. The sample has 200,000 to 300,000 clones, roughly 91% seen once. This clone has only a few counts. The sequence derives from a woman aged 25 to 45 in good health and CMV-seronegative. The sequenced sample consisted of PBMCs.

The CDR3 sequence is CATAQGQINTEAFF. The CDR3 nucleotides are TGTGCCACCGCCCAGGGACAGATCAACACTGAAGCTTTCTTT. The V call is TRBV15, the J call TRBJ1-1, with 7 nucleotides matching TRBD1. The CDR3 loop spans 14 amino acids. The V and J ends lost 8 bases and 2 bases, in that order; junction bases with no gene match: 8. Germline loops: CDR1 LNHNV, CDR2 YYDKDF (reference sequence).